This record concerns one TCR beta chain sequence. The sample belongs to a study of T cells in Graves' hyperthyroidism and ophthalmopathy. V was shortened by 7 bases and J by 2 bases, with 18 bases between the two germline ends. The CDR3 is made up of 16 amino acids. The V gene's germline CDR1 is LGHNT and CDR2 FRNRAP. It was RNA transcripts that yielded the amplified TCR beta CDR3 regions. The HTBI set primed first-round TCR CDR3 RT-PCR. MiXCR was run by TCRdb on the multiplex PCR reads, yielding one entry per CDR3 protein. The table lists fewer than 900,000 distinct CDR3 sequences, less than 20% of them singletons.

The specimen was blood. The TCR was taken from a man younger than 30 with Graves' hyperthyroidism. The chain joins TRBV12-5 to TRBJ2-1; possibly TRBD1 or TRBD2 for D (5 bases each). The CDR3 loop is CASAFWQGETYNEQFF. CDR3 nucleotides: TGTGCTAGTGCCTTTTGGCAGGGAGAGACCTACAATGAGCAGTTCTTC.